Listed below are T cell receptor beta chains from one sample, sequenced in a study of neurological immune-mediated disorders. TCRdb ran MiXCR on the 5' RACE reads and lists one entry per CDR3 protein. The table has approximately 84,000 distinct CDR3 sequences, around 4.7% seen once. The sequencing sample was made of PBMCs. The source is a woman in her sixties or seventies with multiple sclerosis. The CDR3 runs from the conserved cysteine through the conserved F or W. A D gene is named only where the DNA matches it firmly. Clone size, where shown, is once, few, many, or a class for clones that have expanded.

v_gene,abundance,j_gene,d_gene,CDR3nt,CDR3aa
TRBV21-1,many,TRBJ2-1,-,TGTGCCAGCACCAAGACTAGCGGGGGGGCTCGCAATGAGCAGTTCTTC,CASTKTSGGARNEQFF
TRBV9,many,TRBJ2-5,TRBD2,TGTGCCAGCAGCGAAAGCGGGGGAGTGCAAGAGACCCAGTACTTC,CASSESGGVQETQYF
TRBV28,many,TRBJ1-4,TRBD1,TGTGCCAGCAGCGCCCCTGGACAGGGGGTCCCTAATGAAAAACTGTTTTTT,CASSAPGQGVPNEKLFF
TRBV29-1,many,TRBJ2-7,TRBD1,TGCAGCGTTGAACGACAGGGCTACGAGCAGTACTTC,CSVERQGYEQYF
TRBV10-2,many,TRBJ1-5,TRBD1,TGCGCCAGCAGTGATCGGACAGGGGACCAGCCCCAGCATTTT,CASSDRTGDQPQHF
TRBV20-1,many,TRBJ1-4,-,TGCAGTGCTAGAGATCTCGGCGGGGTAGGGGGTGAAAAACTGTTTTTT,CSARDLGGVGGEKLFF
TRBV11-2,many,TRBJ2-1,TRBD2,TGTGCCAGCAGCAACCCCCCGGCGGGGGTCATGGAGTTCTTC,CASSNPPAGVMEFF
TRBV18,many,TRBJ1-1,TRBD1,TGTGCCAGCTCACCACGGGACAGGGTGAGGTTGGTCGAAGCTTTCTTT,CASSPRDRVRLVEAFF
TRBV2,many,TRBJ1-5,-,TGTGCCAGCAGTGAGGACACGTTTAGCAATCAGCCCCAGCATTTT,CASSEDTFSNQPQHF
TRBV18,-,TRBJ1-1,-,TGTGCCAGCTCACCAAGTTCGATTATGAACACTGAAGCTTTCTTT,CASSPSSIMNTEAFF
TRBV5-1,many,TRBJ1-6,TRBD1,TGCGCCAGCAGCTGGGGACAGGGCGGAAATTCACCCCTCCACTTT,CASSWGQGGNSPLHF
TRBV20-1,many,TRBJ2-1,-,TGCAGTGCTAGAGTGAGGGTTCACAATGAGCAGTTCTTC,CSARVRVHNEQFF
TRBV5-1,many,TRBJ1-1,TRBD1,TGCGCCAGCAGCTTTCGACAGGGAGGGACTGAAGCTTTCTTT,CASSFRQGGTEAFF
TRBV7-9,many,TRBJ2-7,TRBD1,TGTGCCAGCAGCCCAGGGGGTTATTCCTACGAGCAGTACTTC,CASSPGGYSYEQYF
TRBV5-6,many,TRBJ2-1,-,TGTGCCAGCACCAATGGTCGGCAGGGCCATAATGAGCAGTTCTTC,CASTNGRQGHNEQFF
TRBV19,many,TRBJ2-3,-,TGTGCCAGTAGTTCTCAAGGCACAGATACGCAGTATTTT,CASSSQGTDTQYF
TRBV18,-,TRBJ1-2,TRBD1,TGTGCCAGCTCAACGGGACAGAGCTCTTATGGCTACACCTTC,CASSTGQSSYGYTF
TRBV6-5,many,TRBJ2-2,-,TGTGCCAGCAGTTACTTCATTACCGGGGAGCTGTTTTTT,CASSYFITGELFF
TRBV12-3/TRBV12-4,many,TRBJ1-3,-,TGTGCCAGCAGGTTTCTAGACACCATATATTTT,CASRFLDTIYF
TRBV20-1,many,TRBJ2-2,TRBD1,TGCAGTGCTAGAACAGGGGGGCCCACCGGGGAGCTGTTTTTT,CSARTGGPTGELFF
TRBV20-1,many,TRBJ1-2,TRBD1,TGCAGTGCTCCACAGGGGGCGCGGAGTGGCTACACCTTC,CSAPQGARSGYTF
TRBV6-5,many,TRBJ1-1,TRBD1,TGTGCCAGCAACCGGGACAGAGGGGGCACTGAAGCTTTCTTT,CASNRDRGGTEAFF
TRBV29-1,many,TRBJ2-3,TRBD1,TGCAGCCCCTGGACAGGGAATACGCAGTATTTT,CSPWTGNTQYF
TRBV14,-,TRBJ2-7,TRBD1,TGTGCCAGCAGCTTGACAGGGGATAGCTCCTACGAGCAGTACTTC,CASSLTGDSSYEQYF
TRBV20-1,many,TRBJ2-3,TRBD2,TGCAGTGCCGCCATGACTAGCCCCGCAGATACGCAGTATTTT,CSAAMTSPADTQYF
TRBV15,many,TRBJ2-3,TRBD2,TGTGCCACCAGCAGGCAAGCGGGGGGACTCGGAGATACGCAGTATTTT,CATSRQAGGLGDTQYF
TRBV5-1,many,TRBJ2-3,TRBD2,TGCGCCAGCAGCCGGGGGGTAGCGGAAGATACGCAGTATTTT,CASSRGVAEDTQYF
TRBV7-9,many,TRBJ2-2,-,TGTGCCAGCAGCGGGGTCTTCGGAACCGGGGAGCTGTTTTTT,CASSGVFGTGELFF
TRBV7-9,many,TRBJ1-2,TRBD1,TGTGCCAGCAGCTCCTCGGGAGACGGGACAGGGCTGGATGGCTACACCTTC,CASSSSGDGTGLDGYTF
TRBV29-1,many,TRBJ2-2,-,TGCAGCGTTGCGTTCGGATCGAACACCGGGGAGCTGTTTTTT,CSVAFGSNTGELFF
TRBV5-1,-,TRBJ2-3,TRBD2,TGCGCCAGCAGCTTGGCTCCGGGACTAGCGTCGACAGATACGCAGTATTTT,CASSLAPGLASTDTQYF
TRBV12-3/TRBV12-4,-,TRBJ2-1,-,TGTGCCAGCAGTCCGGGACAAACTTACAATGAGCAGTTCTTC,CASSPGQTYNEQFF
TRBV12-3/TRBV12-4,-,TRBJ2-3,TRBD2,TGTGCCAGCAGTTTAGCGGGGGGGACCGAAACGCAGTATTTT,CASSLAGGTETQYF
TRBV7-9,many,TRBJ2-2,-,TGTGCCAGCAGCTTATCAGGGGCCGGGGAGCTGTTTTTT,CASSLSGAGELFF
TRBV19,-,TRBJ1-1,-,TGTGCCAGCACGAGGAGAGGGCTCTCTGAAGCTTTCTTT,CASTRRGLSEAFF
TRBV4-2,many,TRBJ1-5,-,TGTGCCAGCAGCGGAGGGGGAGGGCTCGATAGCAATCAGCCCCAGCATTTT,CASSGGGGLDSNQPQHF
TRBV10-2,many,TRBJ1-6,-,TGCGCCAGCAGGGGGACGGGGAGCTCCTATAATTCACCCCTCCACTTT,CASRGTGSSYNSPLHF